This record covers a single T cell receptor beta chain. Its target is not known. The data belong to a study of monozygotic twins with inflammatory bowel disease. This CDR3 region has 15 residues. CDR1 SQVTM and CDR2 ANQGSEA come from the germline V gene. General study results and limits: Twins with IBD were found to have lower TCRbeta diversity (inverse Simpson) than healthy co-twins. Especially with disease activity, IBD patients had fewer clonotypes in common with others than healthy twins did.

UMIs containing a 6-nucleotide sample barcode were added via template switching. No DNA is given; TCRdb re-called the 5' RACE reads and lists each CDR3 protein once. The sample yields some 450,000 distinct CDR3 sequences, of which the top ten take up about 2.6%. This chain joins TRBV29-1 and TRBJ2-3; TCRdb's D call, TRBD2, is unchecked because there is no DNA. Material: blood. This clonotype was obtained from a human donor with ulcerative colitis or Crohn's disease, or a healthy co-twin of an affected twin (not recorded which). CDR3: CTVVRTSGVTDTQYF.